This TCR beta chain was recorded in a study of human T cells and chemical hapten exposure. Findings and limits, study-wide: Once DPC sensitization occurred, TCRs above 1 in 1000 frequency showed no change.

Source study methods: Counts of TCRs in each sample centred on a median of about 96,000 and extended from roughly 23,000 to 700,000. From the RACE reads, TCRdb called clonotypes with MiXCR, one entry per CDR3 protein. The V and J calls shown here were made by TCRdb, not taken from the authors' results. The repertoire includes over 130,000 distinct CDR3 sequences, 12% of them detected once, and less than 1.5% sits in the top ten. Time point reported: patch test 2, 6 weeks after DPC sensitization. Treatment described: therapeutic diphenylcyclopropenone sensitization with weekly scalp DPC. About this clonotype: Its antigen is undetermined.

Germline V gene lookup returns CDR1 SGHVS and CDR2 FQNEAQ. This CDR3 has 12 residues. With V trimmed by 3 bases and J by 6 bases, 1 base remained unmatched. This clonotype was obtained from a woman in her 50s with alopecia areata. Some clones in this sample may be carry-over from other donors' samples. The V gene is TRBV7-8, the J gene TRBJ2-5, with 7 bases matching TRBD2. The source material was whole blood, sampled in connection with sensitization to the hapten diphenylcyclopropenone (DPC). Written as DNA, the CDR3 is TGTGCCAGCAGCTTCGGGGGGAAGACCCAGTACTTC. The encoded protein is CASSFGGKTQYF.